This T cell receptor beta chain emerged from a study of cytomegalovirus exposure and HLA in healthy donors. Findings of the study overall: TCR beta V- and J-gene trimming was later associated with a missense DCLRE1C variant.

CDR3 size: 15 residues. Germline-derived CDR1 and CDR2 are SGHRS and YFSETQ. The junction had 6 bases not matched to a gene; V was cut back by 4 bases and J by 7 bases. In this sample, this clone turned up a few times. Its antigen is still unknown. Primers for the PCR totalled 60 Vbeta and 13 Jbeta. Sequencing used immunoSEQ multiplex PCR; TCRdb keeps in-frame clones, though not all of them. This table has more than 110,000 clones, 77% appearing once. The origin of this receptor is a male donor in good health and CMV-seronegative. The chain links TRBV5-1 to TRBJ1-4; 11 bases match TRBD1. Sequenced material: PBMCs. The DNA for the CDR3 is TGCGCCAGCAGCCGGGGGACAGGGGGTATTGAAAAACTGTTTTTT. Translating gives CASSRGTGGIEKLFF. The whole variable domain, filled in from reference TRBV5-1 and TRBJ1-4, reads KAGVTQTPRYLIKTRGQQVTLSCSPISGHRSVSWYQQTPGQGLQFLFEYFSETQRNKGNFPGRFSGRQFSNSRSEMNVSTLELGDSALYLCASSRGTGGIEKLFFGSGTQLSVL.